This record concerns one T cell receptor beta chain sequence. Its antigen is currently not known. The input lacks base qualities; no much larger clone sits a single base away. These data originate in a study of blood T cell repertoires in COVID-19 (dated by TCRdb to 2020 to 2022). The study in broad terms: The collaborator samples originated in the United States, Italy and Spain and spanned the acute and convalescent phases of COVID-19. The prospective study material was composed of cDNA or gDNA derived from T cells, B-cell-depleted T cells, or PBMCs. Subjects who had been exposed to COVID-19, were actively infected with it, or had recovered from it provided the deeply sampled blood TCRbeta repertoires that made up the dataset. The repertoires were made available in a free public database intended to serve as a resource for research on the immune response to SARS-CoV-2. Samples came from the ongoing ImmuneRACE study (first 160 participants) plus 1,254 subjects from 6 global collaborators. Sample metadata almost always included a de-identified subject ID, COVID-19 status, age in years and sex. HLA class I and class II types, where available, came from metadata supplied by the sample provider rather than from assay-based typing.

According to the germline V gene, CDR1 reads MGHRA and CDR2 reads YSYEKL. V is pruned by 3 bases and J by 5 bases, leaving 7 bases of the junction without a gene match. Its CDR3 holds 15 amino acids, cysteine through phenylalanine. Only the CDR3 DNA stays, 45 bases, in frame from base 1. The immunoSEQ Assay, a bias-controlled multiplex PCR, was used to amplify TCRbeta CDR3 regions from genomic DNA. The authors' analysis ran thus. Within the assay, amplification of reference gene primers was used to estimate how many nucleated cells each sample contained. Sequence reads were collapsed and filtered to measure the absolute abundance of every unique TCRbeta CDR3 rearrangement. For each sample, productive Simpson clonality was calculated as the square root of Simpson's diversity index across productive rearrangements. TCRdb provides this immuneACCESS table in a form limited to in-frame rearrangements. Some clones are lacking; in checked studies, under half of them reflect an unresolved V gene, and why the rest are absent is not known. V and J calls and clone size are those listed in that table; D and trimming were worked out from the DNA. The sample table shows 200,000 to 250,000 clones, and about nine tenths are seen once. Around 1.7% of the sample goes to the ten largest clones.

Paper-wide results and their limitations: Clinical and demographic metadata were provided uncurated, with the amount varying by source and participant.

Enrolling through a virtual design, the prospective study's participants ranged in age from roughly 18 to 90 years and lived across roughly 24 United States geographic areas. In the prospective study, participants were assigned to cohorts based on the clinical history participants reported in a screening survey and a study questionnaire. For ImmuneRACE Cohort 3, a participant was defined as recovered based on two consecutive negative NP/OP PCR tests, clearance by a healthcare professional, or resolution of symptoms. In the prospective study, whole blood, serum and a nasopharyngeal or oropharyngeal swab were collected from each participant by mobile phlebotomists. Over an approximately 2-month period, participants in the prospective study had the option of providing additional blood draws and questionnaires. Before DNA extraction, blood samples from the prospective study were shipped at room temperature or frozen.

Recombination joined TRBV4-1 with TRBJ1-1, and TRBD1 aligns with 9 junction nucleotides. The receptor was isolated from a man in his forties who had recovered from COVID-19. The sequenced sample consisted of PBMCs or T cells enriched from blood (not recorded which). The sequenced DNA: TGCGCCAGCAGCCATACCACAGGGGGCTTTACTGAAGCTTTCTTT. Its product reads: CASSHTTGGFTEAFF.